Below, 11 T cell receptor beta chains from the same sample are listed, as sequenced in a study of blood T cell repertoires in COVID-19 (dated by TCRdb to the early 2020s). The library was produced with the immunoSEQ multiplex PCR assay. TCRdb retrieved this table from immuneACCESS and kept in-frame rearrangements only. Not all clones are present; in checked studies, unresolved V genes account for under half, and no reason is known for the remainder. The sample includes 91,000 or so clones, with under 95% observed a single time. The top ten constitute just under 4% of the sample. Sequenced: peripheral blood. The receptors derive from a woman between 50 and 59 years old in a cohort sampled during active COVID-19.

The rearrangement uses TRBV27 and TRBJ1-2; D is possibly TRBD1 (5 bases). This CDR3 comprises 14 residues. Per germline, CDR1 MNHEY and CDR2 SMNVEV (reference sequence). Trimming took 4 bases from V and 6 from J, leaving 15 bases between them. The DNA for the CDR3 is TGTGCCAGCAGTTCCCCCGGCAGGGAACATGGCTACACCTTC. This sequence encodes CASSSPGREHGYTF.

In its sample, this clone was seen once. The sample holds other DNA sequences that translate to the same CDR3. This chain connects TRBV2 to TRBJ1-3, with D maybe TRBD1 (5 bases). Between the trimmed V and J ends, which lost 3 bases and 0 bases, there was a span of 6 bases. CDR3 length: 14 amino acids. Per germline, CDR1 SNHLY and CDR2 FYNNEI. The CDR3 nucleotides read TGTGCCAGCAGTGAGCAGGGCTCTGGAAACACCATATATTTT. It yields the protein CASSEQGSGNTIYF.

The chain recombines TRBV12-3 or TRBV12-4 with TRBJ2-1, with D unclear. The V end lost 3 bases, the J end lost 5 bases, and 8 bases lay between the germline ends. The CDR3 totals 13 residues. DNA for the CDR3: TGTGCCAGCAGTTTCCTTTCCCACAATGAGCAGTTCTTC. Amino acid sequence: CASSFLSHNEQFF.

The CDR3 sequence: CASSFSSGGGTDTQYF. DNA of the CDR3: TGCGCCAGCAGCTTCTCCAGCGGGGGGGGCACAGATACGCAGTATTTT. J is TRBJ2-3 and V is TRBV5-1, with 10 bases identical to TRBD2. The germline CDR1 and CDR2 sequences are SGHRS and YFSETQ. The CDR3 loop spans 16 amino acids. The V and J ends lost 2 bases and 1 base, in that order; junction bases with no gene match: 4.

V gene TRBV19 combines with J gene TRBJ1-4, with D possibly TRBD1 on 6 matching bases. Germline loops: CDR1 LNHDA, CDR2 SQIVND (reference sequence). This CDR3 comprises 14 residues. Trimming stripped 6 bases from V and 4 bases from J, with 12 bases between. The CDR3 DNA follows: TGTGCCAGTAGAACAGGGTACAATAATGAAAAACTGTTTTTT. As protein: CASRTGYNNEKLFF.

The chain joins TRBV28 to TRBJ1-2; maybe TRBD1 (5 bases). The V end lost 1 base, the J end lost 2 bases, and 11 bases lay between the germline ends. Germline V gene lookup returns CDR1 MDHEN and CDR2 SYDVKM. The CDR3 consists of 15 residues. The CDR3 sequence is CASSLSPGINYGYTF. The CDR3 DNA is TGTGCCAGCAGTTTATCGCCAGGGATCAACTATGGCTACACCTTC.

This sequence joins TRBV11-3 and TRBJ1-6; TRBD1 matches 9 bases. This CDR3 has 15 residues. The J segment lost 7 bases and the V segment lost 5 bases, leaving 6 bases of the junction unmatched. CDR1 SGHNT and CDR2 YENEEA come from the germline V gene. CDR3 in DNA: TGTGCCAGCAGCCAAGGACAGGGGAGGAATTCACCCCTCCACTTT. Its translation: CASSQGQGRNSPLHF.

This chain connects TRBV6-1 to TRBJ2-3; TRBD2 might be the D (6 bases). This CDR3 spans 17 amino acids. Germline CDR1 and CDR2: MNHNS and SASEGT. Trimming cost V 3 bases and J 4 bases, with 20 bases left between them. The CDR3 loop reads CASSDGAGRPPSDTQYF. The DNA for the CDR3 is TGTGCCAGCAGTGACGGGGCGGGGAGGCCGCCGTCAGATACGCAGTATTTT.

The chain couples TRBV5-4 to TRBJ1-2; 8 nucleotides match TRBD1. CDR3 length: 14 residues. J was trimmed by 3 bases and V by 4 bases; bases with no gene match: 5. Germline values: CDR1 SGHNT, CDR2 YYREEE (reference sequence). The CDR3: CASSADREDYGYTF. CDR3 nucleotide sequence: TGTGCCAGCAGCGCGGACAGGGAGGACTATGGCTACACCTTC.

The chain joins TRBV28 to TRBJ2-7, with unresolved D. The CDR3 contains 14 residues. Germline V gene lookup returns CDR1 MDHEN and CDR2 SYDVKM. Trimming removed 4 bases from V and 0 bases from J, with 10 bases in between. The CDR3 nucleotides are TGTGCCAGCAGTTCCGACACAAACTCCTACGAGCAGTACTTC. This translates into CASSSDTNSYEQYF.

The chain couples TRBV11-2 to TRBJ2-7; 7 bases match TRBD1. The V gene end was trimmed by 1 base and the J gene end by 2 bases; junction bases not matched to a gene: 5. Looked up from germline, CDR1 is SGHAT and CDR2 is FQNNGV. This CDR3 contains 15 residues. CDR3 bases: TGTGCCAGCAGCTTAGTAAGGGGGCGACCCTACGAGCAGTACTTC. Translating it yields CASSLVRGRPYEQYF.